Below, one T cell receptor (beta chain) is given with its context. Its antigen is still unknown. This sample was taken from a study of T cell responses to AZD1222 COVID-19 vaccine. Overall study: Whether given at about 4 or about 12 weeks, second doses were pooled.

Study-wide points: It was only a handful of AZD1222 recipients who were seropositive at baseline. CD4 TCRs linked to vaccination spanned spike, dominating at 160-218 and 743-854. Nearly half of unique spike-specific TCRs reportedly avoided B.1.351 and B.1.1.7 mutated regions.

TCRdb keeps only in-frame clones here, not all; method: immunoSEQ multiplex PCR. The sample lists 150,000 to 180,000 clones; more than 90% were seen once. V lost 6 bases, J lost 0 bases, and 18 bases lay in between. The germline V gene has CDR1 SEHNR and CDR2 FQNEAQ (reference sequence). The CDR3 is 17 residues long. The specimen comprised peripheral blood, sampled on day 0 of AZD1222 vaccination. The receptor was derived from an adult in good health. The chain joins TRBV7-9 to TRBJ1-3; D not resolved. Here the CDR3 DNA reads TGTGCCAGCAGTCAGCCCTTGCCGGGGTCCTCTGGAAACACCATATATTTT. It is translated as CASSQPLPGSSGNTIYF.